The 19 T cell receptor beta chains presented below share a single source sample, sequenced in a study of blood T cell repertoires in COVID-19. Only in-frame clones appear in the TCRdb table, and some are missing; sequencing was by immunoSEQ multiplex PCR. The sample holds more than 60,000 clones, roughly 84% seen once. Sequencing was performed on peripheral blood. The source is a man between 50 and 59 years old with acute or convalescent COVID-19.

This clone appeared a single time. The J gene is TRBJ1-6, the V gene TRBV7-2; 8 positions match TRBD1. The CDR3 totals 17 residues. Losses at the gene ends were 2 bases for V and 3 bases for J; bases not matched to a gene: 6. Looked up from germline, CDR1 is SGHTA and CDR2 is FQGNSA. The CDR3 region is CASSLPPGGVYNSPLHF. The CDR3 DNA sequence: TGTGCCAGCAGCTTACCCCCAGGGGGCGTCTATAATTCACCCCTCCACTTT. Based on the CDR3 plus reference TRBV7-2 and TRBJ1-6, the full variable domain is GAGVSQSPSNKVTEKGKDVELRCDPISGHTALYWYRQSLGQGLEFLIYFQGNSAPDKSGLPSDRFSAERTGGSVSTLTIQRTQQEDSAVYLCASSLPPGGVYNSPLHFGNGTRLTVT.

The V and J genes are TRBV5-4 and TRBJ1-2; D possibly corresponds to TRBD1 (6 bases). Trimming took 0 bases from V and 4 from J, leaving 13 bases between them. CDR1 and CDR2 (germline): SGHNT, YYREEE (reference sequence). This CDR3 spans 15 amino acids. CDR3 in amino acids: CASSLDLMDSYGYTF. DNA of the CDR3: TGTGCCAGCAGCTTGGACCTCATGGACAGCTATGGCTACACCTTC.

This chain uses TRBV6-1 with TRBJ1-2; D ambiguous. The germline V gene encodes CDR1 MNHNS and CDR2 SASEGT. V lost 0 bases to trimming and J lost 3 bases, with 17 bases between them. This CDR3 is built from 17 residues. The CDR3 sequence is CASSEALGPASYYGYTF. CDR3 nucleotide sequence: TGTGCCAGCAGTGAAGCTCTAGGTCCTGCCTCCTACTATGGCTACACCTTC.

The rearrangement uses TRBV27 and TRBJ2-7; the match to TRBD1 covers 8 bases. CDR1 MNHEY and CDR2 SMNVEV come from the germline V gene (reference sequence). This CDR3 contains 14 residues. V was pared by 5 bases and J by 3 bases, with 6 bases of the junction left unmatched. The CDR3 sequence: CASSLRTGLYEQYF. CDR3 bases: TGTGCCAGCAGTCTACGGACAGGGCTCTACGAGCAGTACTTC.

The chain combines TRBV7-2 with TRBJ2-3, with a possible D match to TRBD2 (6 bases). This CDR3 is built from 15 residues. V was cut by 1 base and J by 10 bases, with 18 bases left in between. Looked up from germline, CDR1 is SGHTA and CDR2 is FQGNSA. In nucleotides, the CDR3 is TGTGCCAGCAGCTTAGGAGCGGGTCAATTAGGATCGCAGTATTTT. Translating it yields CASSLGAGQLGSQYF. Complete variable domain (other parts from reference TRBV7-2 and TRBJ2-3): GAGVSQSPSNKVTEKGKDVELRCDPISGHTALYWYRQSLGQGLEFLIYFQGNSAPDKSGLPSDRFSAERTGGSVSTLTIQRTQQEDSAVYLCASSLGAGQLGSQYFGPGTRLTVL.

This clone was recorded only once. This sequence joins TRBV27 and TRBJ2-7; 10 nucleotides align to TRBD2. Germline loops: CDR1 MNHEY, CDR2 SMNVEV (reference sequence). Trimming took 6 bases from V and 2 from J; bases not matched to a gene: 13. The CDR3 totals 17 residues. CDR3 loop: CASSDPTRLAGAYEQYF. As DNA, the CDR3 is TGTGCCAGCAGCGACCCGACCAGACTAGCGGGCGCCTACGAGCAGTACTTC.

The rearrangement links TRBV5-1 to TRBJ2-7; the D gene is possibly TRBD1 (6 bases). Trimming removed 8 bases from V and 4 bases from J, with 16 bases in between. The CDR3 loop spans 13 amino acids. The germline V gene has CDR1 SGHRS and CDR2 YFSETQ. This chain's CDR3 is CASEGGSTYEQYF. The CDR3 DNA sequence: TGCGCCAGTGAAGGGGGATCCACGTACGAGCAGTACTTC.

The V and J genes are TRBV6-2 or TRBV6-3 and TRBJ2-7; 13 positions match TRBD2. Germline assignment: CDR1 MNHEY and CDR2 SVGEGT. J gave up 6 bases and V 5 bases, and 13 bases lay outside the gene matches. The CDR3 is 17 amino acids. CDR3 region: CASSPPGTSGNLAEQYF. Here the CDR3 DNA reads TGTGCCAGCAGTCCCCCAGGGACTAGCGGGAACCTCGCCGAGCAGTACTTC.

This clone was observed many times. One end of the junction is discordant with germline, which a read error may explain. The gene calls are TRBV19 and TRBJ1-1, with D possibly matching TRBD1 (6 bases). The V gene's germline CDR1 is LNHDA and CDR2 SQIVND (reference sequence). This CDR3 is built from 14 residues. As DNA, the CDR3 is TGTGCCAGTAGGATAGGACAGTCGTACACTGAAGCTTTCTTT. This sequence encodes CASRIGQSYTEAFF.

The V call is TRBV7-6, the J call TRBJ2-3; tentatively, D is TRBD1 (5 bases). Per the germline V gene, CDR1 is SGHVS and CDR2 is FNYEAQ. This CDR3 contains 14 residues. Trimming pared 7 bases from V and 6 bases from J, leaving 17 bases between. The CDR3 loop reads CASKVGDLGDTQYF. CDR3 nucleotide sequence: TGTGCCAGCAAAGTAGGGGATCTAGGGGATACGCAGTATTTT.

The chain joins TRBV28 to TRBJ2-7; 9 bases fit TRBD1. From germline, CDR1 is MDHEN and CDR2 SYDVKM. The CDR3 runs to 11 residues. Trimming took 6 bases from V and 12 from J; bases not matched to a gene: 6. This chain's CDR3 is CASRDNRGPYF. In nucleotides, the CDR3 is TGTGCCAGCAGGGATAACAGGGGGCCGTACTTC.

In its sample, this clone was seen once. The genes are TRBV4-3 and TRBJ2-3; TRBD2 aligns across 12 bases. The CDR3 has 16 residues. Losses at the gene ends were 3 bases for V and 4 bases for J; bases not matched to a gene: 5. Germline values: CDR1 LGHNA, CDR2 YSLEER. The CDR3 sequence: CASSQLAGGLADTQYF. CDR3 coding DNA: TGCGCCAGCAGCCAGCTAGCGGGGGGGCTCGCAGATACGCAGTATTTT.

Written as DNA, the CDR3 is TGTGCCAGCAGCCCCGGGACAGCGGAACCCCGGCAGTACTTC. This gives the protein CASSPGTAEPRQYF. The gene calls are TRBV6-5 and TRBJ2-7, with 7 bases identical to TRBD1. This CDR3 spans 14 amino acids. V lost 6 bases, J lost 9 bases, and 14 bases stayed unmatched. CDR1 is MNHEY, CDR2 SVGAGI, per germline.

J is TRBJ2-1 and V is TRBV7-9, with 9 bases matching TRBD2. CDR3 size: 16 residues. J lost 7 bases, V lost 2 bases, and 9 bases had no gene match. Germline V CDR1 and CDR2: SEHNR, FQNEAQ (reference sequence). The CDR3 spells CASSLFLSGRINEQFF. DNA for the CDR3: TGTGCCAGCAGCTTATTTCTCAGCGGGAGGATAAATGAGCAGTTCTTC.

The V and J genes are TRBV7-9 and TRBJ1-4; D not resolved. The CDR3 covers 14 residues. CDR1 is SEHNR, CDR2 FQNEAQ, per germline (reference sequence). The V end was cut by 5 bases, the J end by 4 bases, with 11 bases between. The CDR3 DNA reads as TGTGCCAGCAGCCCAGGAAGCGGTAATGAAAAACTGTTTTTT. Its protein is CASSPGSGNEKLFF.

The chain employs TRBV19 and TRBJ2-1; TRBD2 matches at 11 bases. The CDR3 covers 15 residues. The trim removed 4 bases at V and 4 bases at J, leaving 3 bases unmatched. Germline CDR1 is LNHDA and CDR2 is SQIVND (reference sequence). This CDR3 reads CASSTGTSGYNEQFF. The CDR3 DNA follows: TGTGCCAGTAGTACCGGGACTAGCGGATACAATGAGCAGTTCTTC.

CDR3 coding DNA: TGTGCCAGCACCAGGGGATTCATCAATGAAAAACTGTTTTTT. It yields the protein CASTRGFINEKLFF. V is TRBV19 and J is TRBJ1-4, with D possibly matching TRBD1 (6 bases). V lost 9 bases, J lost 5 bases, and 16 bases lay in between. CDR3 length: 14 residues. Germline V CDR1 and CDR2: LNHDA, SQIVND (reference sequence). The full variable domain, completed using reference TRBV19 and TRBJ1-4, is DGGITQSPKYLFRKEGQNVTLSCEQNLNHDAMYWYRQDPGQGLRLIYYSQIVNDFQKGDIAEGYSVSREKKESFPLTVTSAQKNPTAFYLCASTRGFINEKLFFGSGTQLSVL.

The rearrangement links TRBV5-4 to TRBJ1-1, with D possibly matching TRBD1 (5 bases). Germline lookup yields CDR1 SGHNT and CDR2 YYREEE (reference sequence). The CDR3 loop spans 15 amino acids. V lost 0 bases to trimming and J lost 6 bases, with 15 bases between them. CDR3 loop: CASSLGTGGGSEAFF. The DNA for the CDR3 is TGTGCCAGCAGCTTGGGGACCGGGGGAGGTTCTGAAGCTTTCTTT.

This chain connects TRBV29-1 to TRBJ2-3, with 8 bases lining up with TRBD2. With V trimmed by 3 bases and J by 5 bases, 7 bases remained unmatched. Germline CDR1 and CDR2: SQVTM and ANQGSEA. This CDR3 region has 14 residues. The CDR3 nucleotides read TGCAGCGTTGACATTAGCGGGGTAGGAGATACGCAGTATTTT. The encoded protein is CSVDISGVGDTQYF.